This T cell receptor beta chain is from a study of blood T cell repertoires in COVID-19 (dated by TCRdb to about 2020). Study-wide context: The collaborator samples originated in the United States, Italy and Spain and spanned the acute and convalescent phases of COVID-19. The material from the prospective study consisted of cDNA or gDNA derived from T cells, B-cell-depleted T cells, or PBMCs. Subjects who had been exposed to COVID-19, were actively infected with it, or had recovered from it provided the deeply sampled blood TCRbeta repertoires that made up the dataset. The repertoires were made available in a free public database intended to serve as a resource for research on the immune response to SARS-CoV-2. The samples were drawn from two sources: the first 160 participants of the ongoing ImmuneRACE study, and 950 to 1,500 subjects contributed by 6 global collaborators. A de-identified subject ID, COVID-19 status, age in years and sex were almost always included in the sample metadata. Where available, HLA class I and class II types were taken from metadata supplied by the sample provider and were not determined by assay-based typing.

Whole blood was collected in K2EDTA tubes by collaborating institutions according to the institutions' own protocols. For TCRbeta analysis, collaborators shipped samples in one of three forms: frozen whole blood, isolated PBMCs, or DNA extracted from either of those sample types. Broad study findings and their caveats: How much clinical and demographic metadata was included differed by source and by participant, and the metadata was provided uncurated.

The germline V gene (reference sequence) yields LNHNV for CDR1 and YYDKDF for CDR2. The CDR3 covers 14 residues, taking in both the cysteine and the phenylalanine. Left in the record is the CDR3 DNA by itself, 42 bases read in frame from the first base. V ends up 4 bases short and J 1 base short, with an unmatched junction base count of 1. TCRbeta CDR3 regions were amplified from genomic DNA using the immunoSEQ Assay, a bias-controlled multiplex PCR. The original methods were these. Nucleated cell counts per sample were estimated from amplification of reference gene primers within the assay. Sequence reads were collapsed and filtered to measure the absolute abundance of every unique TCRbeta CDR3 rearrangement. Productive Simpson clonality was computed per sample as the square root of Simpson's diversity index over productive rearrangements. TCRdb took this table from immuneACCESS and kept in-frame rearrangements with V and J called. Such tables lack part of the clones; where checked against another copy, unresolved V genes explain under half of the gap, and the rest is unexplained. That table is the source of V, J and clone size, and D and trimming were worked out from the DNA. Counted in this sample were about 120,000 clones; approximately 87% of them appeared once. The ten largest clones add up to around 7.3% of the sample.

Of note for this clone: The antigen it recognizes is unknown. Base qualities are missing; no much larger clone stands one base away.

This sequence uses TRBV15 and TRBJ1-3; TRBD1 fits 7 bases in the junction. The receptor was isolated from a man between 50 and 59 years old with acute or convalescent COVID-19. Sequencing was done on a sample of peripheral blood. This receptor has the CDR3 CATSIQGSGNTIYF. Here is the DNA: TGTGCCACCAGCATACAGGGGTCTGGAAACACCATATATTTT.